Shown below are 29 T cell receptor beta chains from a single sample sequenced in a study of blood T cell repertoires in COVID-19. Only in-frame clones appear in the TCRdb table, and some are missing; sequencing was by immunoSEQ multiplex PCR. This sample yields around 61,000 clones, of which 85% to 90% are seen a single time; over 1.2% belongs to the top ten. The sample was peripheral blood. Receptor source: a man aged 55 to 70 with acute or convalescent COVID-19.

The chain is built from TRBV9 and TRBJ2-6; possible D gene TRBD1, 6 bases. Per the germline V gene, CDR1 is SGDLS and CDR2 is YYNGEE. Trimming removed 3 bases from V and 2 bases from J, with 15 bases in between. CDR3 size: 17 residues. CDR3 nucleotides: TGTGCCAGCAGCGCAGTAACAGGGCTTCCTGGGGCCAACGTCCTGACTTTC. Protein: CASSAVTGLPGANVLTF.

V and J are TRBV9 and TRBJ1-3; D perhaps matches TRBD1 (6 bases). V was shortened by 2 bases and J by 4 bases, with 19 bases between the two germline ends. The CDR3 extends over 17 amino acids. Germline V gene sequence: CDR1 SGDLS, CDR2 YYNGEE. Written as DNA, the CDR3 is TGTGCCAGCAGCGTGGGGCCAGCGGGGGCGCGCGGAAACACCATATATTTT. It specifies CASSVGPAGARGNTIYF.

The chain couples TRBV30 to TRBJ2-5, with D maybe TRBD1 (5 bases). Trimming removed 3 bases at V and 2 bases at J, with 7 bases between. CDR3 length: 12 residues. In germline, CDR1 is GTSNPN, CDR2 SVGIG (reference sequence). The CDR3 DNA follows: TGTGCCTGGAGGAAGGGGCAAGAGACCCAGTACTTC. Its translation is CAWRKGQETQYF.

The chain is built from TRBV10-3 and TRBJ1-2, with 9 bases aligning to TRBD1. Germline V gives CDR1 ENHRY, CDR2 SYGVKD. There are 13 residues in the CDR3. The junction had 3 bases not matched to a gene; V was cut back by 2 bases and J by 8 bases. CDR3 sequence reads: CAISEGQGRGYTF. CDR3 DNA sequence: TGTGCCATCAGTGAGGGACAGGGGCGAGGCTACACCTTC.

This sequence joins TRBV5-1 and TRBJ2-1, with 12 bases lining up with TRBD1. The ends lost 3 bases at V and 9 bases at J; junction bases unmatched: 7. This CDR3 comprises 15 residues. The germline CDR1 and CDR2 sequences are SGHRS and YFSETQ. CDR3 in amino acids: CASSSRDRGQSEQFF. As DNA, the CDR3 is TGCGCCAGCAGCTCCCGGGACAGGGGGCAAAGTGAGCAGTTCTTC.

This rearrangement joins TRBV19 to TRBJ1-2; TRBD1 might be the D (5 bases). V shed 7 bases and J shed 4 bases, with 13 bases lying between them. Germline lookup yields CDR1 LNHDA and CDR2 SQIVND (reference sequence). This CDR3 is 13 amino acids long. The chain's CDR3 is CASTRGGGYGYTF. The CDR3 DNA is TGTGCCAGTACTCGCGGGGGGGGCTATGGCTACACCTTC.

This clone was seen a handful of times. V is TRBV19 and J is TRBJ1-4; 10 bases agree with TRBD1. V gave up 3 bases and J gave up 5 bases; unmatched junction bases: 6. This CDR3 is 16 amino acids long. Per the germline V gene, CDR1 is LNHDA and CDR2 is SQIVND (reference sequence). The CDR3 sequence is CASSMSSGQGNEKLFF. The CDR3 DNA is TGTGCCAGTAGTATGAGTTCGGGACAGGGGAATGAAAAACTGTTTTTT.

CDR3 sequence: CASSPTGATNEKLFF. The CDR3 region has the DNA TGTGCCAGCTCACCCACAGGGGCAACTAATGAAAAACTGTTTTTT. The V gene is TRBV18, the J gene TRBJ1-4, with 7 bases identical to TRBD1. The CDR3 spans 15 residues. Per germline, CDR1 KGHSH and CDR2 LQKENI. V was clipped by 3 bases and J by 0 bases; unmatched bases: 1.

This chain joins TRBV5-1 and TRBJ1-1; D unclear. The CDR3 runs to 16 residues. The germline CDR1 and CDR2 sequences are SGHRS and YFSETQ. Trimming stripped 4 bases from V and 1 base from J, with 17 bases between. This chain's CDR3 is CASSLSGKPSNTEAFF. CDR3 DNA sequence: TGCGCCAGCAGCCTGAGCGGGAAACCATCGAACACTGAAGCTTTCTTT.

The chain uses TRBV11-3 and TRBJ2-3; 7 positions match TRBD2. This CDR3 has 15 amino acids. J was trimmed by 6 bases and V by 0 bases; bases with no gene match: 6. Germline lookup yields CDR1 SGHNT and CDR2 YENEEA. The CDR3 DNA follows: TGTGCCAGCAGCTTAGACTCCGGGACTACGGATACGCAGTATTTT. As protein: CASSLDSGTTDTQYF.

The J gene is TRBJ1-2, the V gene TRBV27, with TRBD1 matching over 7 bases. Germline lookup yields CDR1 MNHEY and CDR2 SMNVEV (reference sequence). V was clipped by 6 bases and J by 7 bases; unmatched bases: 11. This CDR3 spans 14 amino acids. CDR3 nucleotides: TGTGCCAGCAGCCGACAGGGAGAAGGGGGTGGCTACACCTTC. It yields the protein CASSRQGEGGGYTF.

The rearrangement joins TRBV14 to TRBJ2-7, with 12 bases that match TRBD2. V lost 0 bases, J lost 4 bases, and 4 bases stayed unmatched. The CDR3 length is 16 residues. Per germline, CDR1 SGHDN and CDR2 FVKESK. Written as DNA, the CDR3 is TGTGCCAGCAGCCAAGAAGCGGGACTAGCGGGTTACGAGCAGTACTTC. It is translated as CASSQEAGLAGYEQYF. Filled out from reference TRBV14 and TRBJ2-7, the complete variable domain reads EAGVTQFPSHSVIEKGQTVTLRCDPISGHDNLYWYRRVMGKEIKFLLHFVKESKQDESGMPNNRFLAERTGGTYSTLKVQPAELEDSGVYFCASSQEAGLAGYEQYFGPGTRLTVT.

The chain joins TRBV11-3 to TRBJ1-3; no firm D call. The V gene's germline CDR1 is SGHNT and CDR2 YENEEA. The CDR3 covers 16 residues. V was clipped by 5 bases and J by 2 bases, with 16 bases between them. The CDR3 here is CASSNGPGGAGNTIYF. CDR3 DNA sequence: TGTGCCAGCAGCAACGGCCCCGGCGGCGCTGGAAACACCATATATTTT.

In this sample, this clone turned up a few times. The chain carries TRBV5-1 and TRBJ2-7, with D maybe TRBD2 (6 bases). Per the germline V gene, CDR1 is SGHRS and CDR2 is YFSETQ. Trimming took off 0 bases at V and 3 bases at J, with 10 bases between the two ends. There are 14 residues in the CDR3. CDR3 amino acids: CASSLDGGGYEQYF. The CDR3 DNA follows: TGCGCCAGCAGCTTGGATGGGGGAGGCTACGAGCAGTACTTC.

This chain connects TRBV27 to TRBJ1-1, with 9 nucleotides matching TRBD1. Germline trimming cut 5 bases from V and 4 bases from J; bases unmatched to any gene: 5. Germline CDR1 and CDR2: MNHEY and SMNVEV (reference sequence). This CDR3 region has 14 residues. The CDR3 sequence is CASSTGQGRTEAFF. CDR3 DNA: TGTGCCAGCAGTACTGGACAGGGGCGCACTGAAGCTTTCTTT.

The chain links TRBV28 to TRBJ1-6; TRBD1 matches at 10 bases. Germline loops: CDR1 MDHEN, CDR2 SYDVKM. This CDR3 comprises 14 residues. J was trimmed by 7 bases and V by 6 bases; bases with no gene match: 3. The CDR3 is CASRQTGGNSPLHF. The CDR3, as DNA: TGTGCCAGCAGGCAGACAGGGGGCAATTCACCCCTCCACTTT.

This clone was found a few times. This chain connects TRBV5-4 to TRBJ2-1; D is perhaps TRBD2 (7 bases). The length of the CDR3 is 16 residues. Deletions cut 4 bases from V and 4 bases from J, with 18 bases between. Germline V CDR1 and CDR2: SGHNT, YYREEE (reference sequence). CDR3 in amino acids: CASSTDRGAYYNEQFF. The CDR3 region has the DNA TGTGCCAGCAGCACGGACCGGGGGGCCTATTACAATGAGCAGTTCTTC. Drawing the rest from reference TRBV5-4 and TRBJ2-1, the complete variable domain is ETGVTQSPTHLIKTRGQQVTLRCSSQSGHNTVSWYQQALGQGPQFIFQYYREEENGRGNFPPRFSGLQFPNYSSELNVNALELDDSALYLCASSTDRGAYYNEQFFGPGTRLTVL.

Only a few counts were recorded for this clone. The chain combines TRBV6-6 with TRBJ2-1, with 10 bases aligning to TRBD1. The CDR3 runs to 15 residues. The V and J ends lost 7 bases and 9 bases, in that order; junction bases with no gene match: 12. In germline, CDR1 is MNHNY, CDR2 SVGAGI (reference sequence). DNA of the CDR3: TGTGCCAGCACCCCGTTCGCGGGACAGGGGTCTGAGCAGTTCTTC. Protein product: CASTPFAGQGSEQFF.

This rearrangement joins TRBV24-1 to TRBJ1-5; 7 nucleotides agree with TRBD1. The CDR3 has 17 amino acids. The junction had 8 bases not matched to a gene; V was cut back by 2 bases and J by 2 bases. Germline lookup yields CDR1 KGHDR and CDR2 SFDVKD. CDR3 DNA sequence: TGTGCCACCAGTGATTCGACAGGGATGCTTCGCAATCAGCCCCAGCATTTT. This codes for CATSDSTGMLRNQPQHF.

This sequence joins TRBV29-1 and TRBJ1-2, with D uncertain. V lost 5 bases and J lost 4, with 14 bases in between. The germline V gene has CDR1 SQVTM and CDR2 ANQGSEA. CDR3 size: 13 residues. CDR3 nucleotide sequence: TGCAGCGTTTCCCCTTCTCTATCCTATGGCTACACCTTC. This codes for CSVSPSLSYGYTF.

In its sample, this clone was seen a few times. The chain joins TRBV6-6 to TRBJ1-1; D is unresolved. The CDR3 consists of 14 residues. V dropped 3 bases and J dropped 0 bases, with 8 bases sitting between them. Germline V gene data show CDR1 as MNHNY and CDR2 as SVGAGI (reference sequence). CDR3 protein: CASSYGQMNTEAFF. The CDR3 coding sequence is TGTGCCAGCAGTTATGGGCAGATGAACACTGAAGCTTTCTTT.

The DNA for the CDR3 is TGTGCCAGCAGCCCCAGGGCCAATGAGCAGTTCTTC. Translating it yields CASSPRANEQFF. J is TRBJ2-1 and V is TRBV25-1; the D gene is possibly TRBD1 (5 bases). CDR1 is MGHDK and CDR2 is SYGVNS in the germline V gene. V shed 6 bases and J shed 6 bases, with 9 bases lying between them. The CDR3 totals 12 residues.

This chain joins TRBV5-1 and TRBJ1-2; D gene unclear. V was trimmed by 4 bases and J by 6 bases, leaving 13 bases between them. Germline lookup yields CDR1 SGHRS and CDR2 YFSETQ. The CDR3 runs to 13 residues. The CDR3 protein is CASSLTVRHGYTF. The CDR3 DNA follows: TGCGCCAGCAGCCTAACAGTACGGCATGGCTACACCTTC.

V and J are TRBV6-5 and TRBJ1-3; D uncertain. The CDR3 runs 15 residues. Germline CDR1 reads MNHEY; CDR2 reads SVGAGI. V was cut by 0 bases and J by 0 bases, with 6 bases left in between. The CDR3 nucleotides are TGTGCCAGCAGTTACTCTGTGAGCTCTGGAAACACCATATATTTT. Protein product: CASSYSVSSGNTIYF.

This clone was observed once. The chain combines TRBV19 with TRBJ2-2, with 10 bases identical to TRBD1. This CDR3 region has 14 residues. With V trimmed by 6 bases and J by 4 bases, 2 bases remained unmatched. CDR1 LNHDA and CDR2 SQIVND come from the germline V gene (reference sequence). Here the CDR3 reads CASRWDRGTGELFF. CDR3 in DNA: TGTGCCAGTAGATGGGACAGGGGCACCGGGGAGCTGTTTTTT.

The CDR3 here is CASSSDTEAFF. The CDR3, as DNA: TGCGCCAGCAGCTCGGACACTGAAGCTTTCTTT. The chain links TRBV5-1 to TRBJ1-1, with D hard to call. V was trimmed by 3 bases and J by 3 bases, leaving 3 bases between them. Germline V lookup: CDR1 SGHRS, CDR2 YFSETQ. The CDR3 length is 11 residues.

The chain links TRBV2 to TRBJ2-7; 7 bases are shared with TRBD2. From germline, CDR1 is SNHLY and CDR2 FYNNEI. The V segment lost 4 bases and the J segment 3 bases; nucleotides outside the gene matches: 6. The CDR3 has 14 amino acids. The CDR3 nucleotides read TGTGCCAGCAGTGGGACTAGAGGTGGCTACGAGCAGTACTTC. This translates into CASSGTRGGYEQYF.

The chain couples TRBV30 to TRBJ1-2, with 7 bases aligning to TRBD1. This CDR3 spans 15 amino acids. Losses at the gene ends were 3 bases for V and 4 bases for J; bases not matched to a gene: 11. CDR1 GTSNPN and CDR2 SVGIG come from the germline V gene (reference sequence). CDR3 bases: TGTGCCTGGAGCCGTTCGACAGGGTGGAGCTATGGCTACACCTTC. Protein product: CAWSRSTGWSYGYTF. The full variable domain, completed using reference TRBV30 and TRBJ1-2, is SQTIHQWPATLVQPVGSPLSLECTVEGTSNPNLYWYRQAAGRGLQLLFYSVGIGQISSEVPQNLSASRPQDRQFILSSKKLLLSDSGFYLCAWSRSTGWSYGYTFGSGTRLTVV.

The chain is built from TRBV2 and TRBJ1-1; D is ambiguous. V was trimmed by 0 bases and J by 4 bases, leaving 12 bases between them. In germline, CDR1 is SNHLY, CDR2 FYNNEI. The CDR3 runs 15 residues. The CDR3 loop reads CASSEARARGTEAFF. In DNA form, the CDR3 reads TGTGCCAGCAGTGAAGCAAGGGCTCGGGGCACTGAAGCTTTCTTT.